Included here is one T cell receptor (beta chain) sequence, with context. Its antigen is unknown. Trimming removed 4 bases at V and 4 bases at J, with 8 bases between. CDR1 is SGHRS, CDR2 YFSETQ, per germline. The CDR3 is 13 amino acids. Together with a sample-barcoded 5' primer, a J-beta primer mix was included in a second PCR lasting roughly 6 to 12 cycles. TCRdb re-analysed the 5' RACE reads in MiXCR, keeping a single row per CDR3 protein. The sample includes 850,000 to 1,000,000 distinct CDR3 sequences, roughly 43% of them seen just once. This record belongs to a study of blood T cells in healthy people across ages. General observations from the study: Any changes in expanded clonotypes were possibly confounded, as donor CMV status remained unknown.

Sequenced material: blood. The chain employs TRBV5-1 and TRBJ1-4; possibly TRBD1 for D (6 bases). The clonotype originates from a man between 25 and 39 years old in good health. The CDR3 bases are TGCGCCAGCAGCGGACAGATTAATGAAAAACTGTTTTTT. The encoded protein is CASSGQINEKLFF.